This T cell receptor (beta chain) was recovered during a study of pediatric ulcerative colitis. Study-wide findings and caveats: Repertoires came from total lymphocyte DNA, so rare subsets like regulatory T cells may be missed. Rectal repertoires separated controls, mild-moderate and acute severe colitis.

As for this clone: What it binds is not known.

Sequencing depth was up to 500,000 reads per sample. Profiled with immunoSEQ multiplex PCR; TCRdb holds only in-frame clones, not every one. The table shows 55,000 to 70,000 clones, with over 80% occurring only once. The TCR comes from a boy aged 5-17 years who was a control in a study of pediatric ulcerative colitis. Sequenced sample: blood.

DNA for the CDR3: TGTGCCAGCAGTGCCCTTGGGCAGGCCTACGAGCAGTACTTC. Residues: CASSALGQAYEQYF. The chain employs TRBV27 and TRBJ2-7, with D unresolved. The CDR3 totals 14 residues. Germline lookup yields CDR1 MNHEY and CDR2 SMNVEV (reference sequence). V shed 5 bases and J shed 2 bases, with 13 bases lying between them.